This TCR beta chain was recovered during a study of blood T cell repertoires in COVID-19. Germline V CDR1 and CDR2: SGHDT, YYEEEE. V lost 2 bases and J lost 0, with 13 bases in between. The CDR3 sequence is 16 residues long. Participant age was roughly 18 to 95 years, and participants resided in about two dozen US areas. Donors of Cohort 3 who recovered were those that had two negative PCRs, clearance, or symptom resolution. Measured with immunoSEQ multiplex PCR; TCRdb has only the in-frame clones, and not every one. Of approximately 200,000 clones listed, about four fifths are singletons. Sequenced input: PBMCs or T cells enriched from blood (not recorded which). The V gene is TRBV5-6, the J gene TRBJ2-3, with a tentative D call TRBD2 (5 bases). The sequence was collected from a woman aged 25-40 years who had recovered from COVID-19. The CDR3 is CASSLRGLTSTDTQYF. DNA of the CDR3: TGTGCCAGCAGCTTACGAGGACTGACTAGCACAGATACGCAGTATTTT.